Below, one T cell receptor beta chain is given with its context. The clone's antigen remains unknown. No quality values exist for individual bases; no much larger clone is one base distant. From cysteine to phenylalanine, the CDR3 is 12 amino acids long. Only the CDR3 DNA is retained, 36 bases long and in frame from the first base. Trimming removed 10 bases from V and 2 bases from J, leaving 10 bases between the germline ends. CDR1 and CDR2 (SGHRS, YFSETQ) derive from the germline V gene. The sample is drawn from a study of T cell changes during pregnancy in multiple sclerosis (dated by TCRdb to about 2019). General notes on the study: The study examined how the T cell repertoire changed over the course of pregnancy in women with multiple sclerosis.

Library construction relied on the immunoSEQ multiplex PCR assay. TCRdb stores this immuneACCESS table with in-frame sequences only. Part of the clones is absent; in the studies checked, under half of the shortfall reflects unresolved V genes, and no reason is known for the rest. A total of approximately 68,000 clones appear in this sample, roughly nine tenths of them only once. The ten largest clones represent approximately 0.71% of the sample. This TCR came from a female donor in good health, enrolled as a control in a pregnancy study. Recombination joined TRBV5-1 with TRBJ2-1; no D segment can be confidently identified. The sample in question was peripheral blood, obtained in the third trimester of pregnancy. The CDR3 region reads CAARPTYNEQFF. The nucleotide sequence reads as follows: TGCGCCGCCAGGCCTACCTACAATGAGCAGTTCTTC.